The 14 T cell receptor beta chains given below trace back to one sample, sequenced in a study of blood T cell repertoires in COVID-19. Data came from immunoSEQ multiplex PCR; TCRdb stores just in-frame clones and leaves some out. Of about 240,000 clones listed, about four fifths are singletons. The specimen sequenced was PBMCs or T cells enriched from blood (not recorded which). The receptors here all came from a woman in her 40s who had been exposed to COVID-19.

The chain recombines TRBV19 with TRBJ2-1; 8 bases fit TRBD2. Germline V CDR1 and CDR2: LNHDA, SQIVND (reference sequence). The CDR3 sequence is 17 residues long. J was trimmed by 2 bases and V by 5 bases; bases with no gene match: 11. CDR3 amino acids: CASSLLSGGGPYNEQFF. CDR3 bases: TGTGCCAGTAGTCTGTTAAGTGGCGGGGGGCCCTACAATGAGCAGTTCTTC.

The CDR3 protein is CASSLPGGQPQHF. Here the CDR3 DNA reads TGTGCCAGCAGTTTGCCAGGGGGTCAGCCCCAGCATTTT. The chain employs TRBV27 and TRBJ1-5; 7 nucleotides match TRBD1. After removal of 3 bases from V and 6 bases from J, the junction contained 2 bases not matched to a gene. Germline CDR1 reads MNHEY; CDR2 reads SMNVEV (reference sequence). The CDR3 covers 13 residues.

This clone was observed a handful of times. The chain employs TRBV19 and TRBJ1-2; D gene unclear. In germline, CDR1 is LNHDA, CDR2 SQIVND (reference sequence). This CDR3 region has 10 residues. Trimming left V 10 bases short and J 6 bases short, with 9 bases between. The CDR3 here is CATRRDGYTF. For the CDR3, the DNA is TGTGCCACCCGGCGGGATGGCTACACCTTC.

The rearrangement joins TRBV19 to TRBJ1-5; no clear D. CDR3 size: 16 residues. The V end was cut by 7 bases, the J end by 0 bases, with 16 bases between. CDR1 and CDR2 (germline): LNHDA, SQIVND (reference sequence). The CDR3 DNA reads TGTGCCAGTACCCCTAGGCTCGCTGATAGCAATCAGCCCCAGCATTTT. Amino acid sequence: CASTPRLADSNQPQHF.

This sequence joins TRBV7-9 and TRBJ1-2; possibly TRBD1 for D (6 bases). The germline V gene has CDR1 SEHNR and CDR2 FQNEAQ (reference sequence). V was pared by 1 base and J by 5 bases, with 14 bases between. This CDR3 is built from 15 residues. The CDR3 region is CASSLGDGGAYGYTF. The DNA for the CDR3 is TGTGCCAGCAGCTTAGGAGATGGGGGCGCATATGGCTACACCTTC.

This chain uses TRBV9 with TRBJ1-1, with D perhaps matching TRBD1 (6 bases). This CDR3 comprises 15 residues. Trimming took off 3 bases at V and 1 base at J, with 13 bases between the two ends. The V gene's germline CDR1 is SGDLS and CDR2 YYNGEE. CDR3 amino acids: CASSGPGGRNTEAFF. CDR3 nucleotide sequence: TGTGCCAGCAGCGGACCGGGGGGGCGGAACACTGAAGCTTTCTTT.

The J gene is TRBJ1-5, the V gene TRBV6-5; D uncertain. From germline, CDR1 is MNHEY and CDR2 SVGAGI. Trimming removed 6 bases from V and 7 bases from J, with 16 bases in between. There are 14 residues in the CDR3. The CDR3 protein is CASSEIGGNQPQHF. DNA of the CDR3: TGTGCCAGCAGCGAGATCGGAGGGAACCAGCCCCAGCATTTT.

The chain uses TRBV9 and TRBJ2-2; TRBD2 matches 10 bases. V shed 1 base, J shed 1 base, and the junction held 10 bases outside the gene matches. Germline V CDR1 and CDR2: SGDLS, YYNGEE. This CDR3 is 19 amino acids long. CDR3 region: CASSVKLASGGGNTGELFF. CDR3 DNA sequence: TGTGCCAGCAGCGTAAAGTTGGCTAGCGGGGGAGGGAACACCGGGGAGCTGTTTTTT.

V gene TRBV7-2 combines with J gene TRBJ1-2; 9 bases are a match to TRBD1. Germline CDR1 is SGHTA and CDR2 is FQGNSA. The V and J ends lost 1 base and 2 bases, in that order; junction bases with no gene match: 2. The CDR3 is 15 residues long. Here the CDR3 reads CASSLGGQGNYGYTF. Written as DNA, the CDR3 is TGTGCCAGCAGCTTAGGAGGACAGGGGAACTATGGCTACACCTTC.

This chain links TRBV6-2 or TRBV6-3 with TRBJ1-5; no firm D call. CDR1 is MNHEY, CDR2 SVGEGT, per germline. V was cut by 2 bases and J by 2 bases, with 10 bases left in between. This CDR3 is built from 15 residues. The CDR3 nucleotides are TGTGCCAGCAGTTACCAGACAAATGGCAATCAGCCCCAGCATTTT. It is translated as CASSYQTNGNQPQHF.

V and J are TRBV7-9 and TRBJ1-6; D is unclear. The germline V and J ends were trimmed by 7 bases and 13 bases, with 11 bases remaining between them. Germline assignment: CDR1 SEHNR and CDR2 FQNEAQ (reference sequence). The CDR3 extends over 11 amino acids. The CDR3 coding sequence is TGTGCCAGCACGTGGAGCGCGCCCCTCCACTTT. This sequence encodes CASTWSAPLHF.

The chain couples TRBV5-1 to TRBJ1-2; a possible D gene is TRBD1 (5 bases). V lost 2 bases and J 4 bases, leaving 18 bases between the germline ends. Germline CDR1 and CDR2: SGHRS and YFSETQ. The CDR3 has 16 amino acids. DNA for the CDR3: TGCGCCAGCAGCTTTGGAACCCCTAGGGGATCCTATGGCTACACCTTC. As protein: CASSFGTPRGSYGYTF.

This chain connects TRBV6-5 to TRBJ1-5; D is unclear. Germline CDR1 and CDR2: MNHEY and SVGAGI. The CDR3 extends over 14 amino acids. V was clipped by 8 bases and J by 0 bases, with 11 bases between them. CDR3: CASQHDGSNQPQHF. The CDR3 bases are TGTGCCAGCCAACACGATGGTAGCAATCAGCCCCAGCATTTT.

This clone came up a few times. V gene TRBV7-6 combines with J gene TRBJ2-1; D perhaps matches TRBD2 (6 bases). The CDR3 spans 15 residues. Deletions cut 1 base from V and 8 bases from J, with 15 bases between. The V gene's germline CDR1 is SGHVS and CDR2 FNYEAQ. For the CDR3, the DNA is TGTGCCAGCAGCTTAGACCCCTTAACTAGCTATGAGCAGTTCTTC. Its protein is CASSLDPLTSYEQFF.